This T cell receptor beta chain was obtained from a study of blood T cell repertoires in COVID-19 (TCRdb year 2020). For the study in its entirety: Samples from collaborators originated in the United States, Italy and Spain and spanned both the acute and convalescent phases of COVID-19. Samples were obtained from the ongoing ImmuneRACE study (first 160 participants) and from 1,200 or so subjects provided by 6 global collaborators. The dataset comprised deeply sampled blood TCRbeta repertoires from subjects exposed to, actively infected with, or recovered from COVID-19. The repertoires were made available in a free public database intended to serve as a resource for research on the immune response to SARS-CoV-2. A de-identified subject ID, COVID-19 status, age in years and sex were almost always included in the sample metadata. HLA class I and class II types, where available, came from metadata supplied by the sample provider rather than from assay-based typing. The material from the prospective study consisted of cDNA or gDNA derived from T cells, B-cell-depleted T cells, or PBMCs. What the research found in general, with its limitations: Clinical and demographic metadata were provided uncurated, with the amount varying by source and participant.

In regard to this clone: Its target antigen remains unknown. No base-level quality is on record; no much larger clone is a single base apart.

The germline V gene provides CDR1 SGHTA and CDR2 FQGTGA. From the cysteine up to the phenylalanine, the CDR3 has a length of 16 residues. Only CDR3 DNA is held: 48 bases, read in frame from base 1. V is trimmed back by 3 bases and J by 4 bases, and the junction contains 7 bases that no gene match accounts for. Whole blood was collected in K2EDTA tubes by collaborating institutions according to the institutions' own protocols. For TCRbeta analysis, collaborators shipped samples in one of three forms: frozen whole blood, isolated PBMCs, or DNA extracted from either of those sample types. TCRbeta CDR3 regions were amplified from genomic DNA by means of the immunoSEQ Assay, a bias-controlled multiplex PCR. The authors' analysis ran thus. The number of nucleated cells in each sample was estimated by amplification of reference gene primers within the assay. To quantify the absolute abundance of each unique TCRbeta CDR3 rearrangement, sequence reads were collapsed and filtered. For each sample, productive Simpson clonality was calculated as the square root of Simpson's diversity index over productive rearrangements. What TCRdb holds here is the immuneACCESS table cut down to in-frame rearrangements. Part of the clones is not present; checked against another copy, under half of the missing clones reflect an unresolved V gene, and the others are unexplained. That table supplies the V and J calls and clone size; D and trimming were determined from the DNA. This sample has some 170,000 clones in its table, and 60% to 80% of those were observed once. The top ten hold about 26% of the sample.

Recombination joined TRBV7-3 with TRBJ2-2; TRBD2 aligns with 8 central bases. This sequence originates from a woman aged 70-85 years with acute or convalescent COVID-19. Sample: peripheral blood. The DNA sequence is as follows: TGTGCCAGCAGCTTTCAAGCGGGGGCTGGCACCGGGGAGCTGTTTTTT. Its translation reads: CASSFQAGAGTGELFF. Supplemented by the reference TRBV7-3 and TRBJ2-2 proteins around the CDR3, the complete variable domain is GAGVSQTPSNKVTEKGKYVELRCDPISGHTALYWYRQSLGQGPEFLIYFQGTGAADDSGLPNDRFFAVRPEGSVSTLKIQRTERGDSAVYLCASSFQAGAGTGELFFGEGSRLTVL.